One and the same sample provided the 27 T cell receptor beta chains below, sequenced in a study of shared clonotypes between healthy human individuals. Method: immunoSEQ multiplex PCR; TCRdb's copy keeps in-frame clones and lacks some. The data contain under 2.5 million clones, about 90% of them singletons. The sample comprised naive CD4+ T cells from PBMCs. Regarding subset: CD45RA+ positively selected. The receptors derive from a young man in good health. Some clones in this sample may be carry-over from other donors' samples.

This chain joins TRBV29-1 and TRBJ1-2; tentatively, D is TRBD1 (5 bases). The length of the CDR3 is 11 residues. Germline CDR1 SQVTM, CDR2 ANQGSEA. V was trimmed by 6 bases and J by 8 bases, leaving 13 bases between them. The CDR3 DNA reads TGCAGCGTGATAGGGGCGGGAGGCTACACCTTC. Its translation is CSVIGAGGYTF.

This clone has just one count. V is TRBV6-1 and J is TRBJ2-7, with D possibly TRBD1 on 7 matching bases. CDR1 and CDR2 from the germline V gene are MNHNS and SASEGT. The ends were cut back, 0 bases at V and 2 bases at J, with 14 bases in the middle. The CDR3 is made up of 16 amino acids. CDR3 region: CASSEAPQGGPYEQYF. CDR3 sequence (DNA): TGTGCCAGCAGTGAAGCGCCTCAGGGGGGACCCTACGAGCAGTACTTC.

V gene TRBV28 combines with J gene TRBJ2-1; 7 nucleotides agree with TRBD2. Germline lookup yields CDR1 MDHEN and CDR2 SYDVKM. The CDR3 has 14 amino acids. Germline trimming cut 7 bases from V and 5 bases from J; bases unmatched to any gene: 8. The CDR3 DNA sequence: TGTGCCAGCACCTCGGGGACTAAACACAATGAGCAGTTCTTC. Translation: CASTSGTKHNEQFF.

This chain connects TRBV7-9 to TRBJ2-7; 14 nucleotides align to TRBD2. The V segment lost 5 bases and the J segment 4 bases; nucleotides outside the gene matches: 10. Looked up from germline, CDR1 is SEHNR and CDR2 is FQNEAQ (reference sequence). The CDR3 covers 17 residues. The CDR3 is CASSPRGLAGVGYEQYF. The DNA of the CDR3 is TGTGCCAGCAGCCCACGGGGACTAGCGGGAGTAGGTTACGAGCAGTACTTC. Full variable domain (rest looked up from reference TRBV7-9 and TRBJ2-7): DTGVSQNPRHKITKRGQNVTFRCDPISEHNRLYWYRQTLGQGPEFLTYFQNEAQLEKSRLLSDRFSAERPKGSFSTLEIQRTEQGDSAMYLCASSPRGLAGVGYEQYFGPGTRLTVT.

This chain links TRBV7-9 with TRBJ2-2; D not certain. V lost 2 bases, J lost 6 bases, and 7 bases lay in between. The germline CDR1 and CDR2 sequences are SEHNR and FQNEAQ (reference sequence). CDR3 length: 13 residues. Here the CDR3 reads CASSLHLSGELFF. The CDR3 DNA is TGTGCCAGCAGCTTACATCTTTCCGGGGAGCTGTTTTTT. Full variable domain (rest looked up from reference TRBV7-9 and TRBJ2-2): DTGVSQNPRHKITKRGQNVTFRCDPISEHNRLYWYRQTLGQGPEFLTYFQNEAQLEKSRLLSDRFSAERPKGSFSTLEIQRTEQGDSAMYLCASSLHLSGELFFGEGSRLTVL.

V gene TRBV23-1 combines with J gene TRBJ2-7; D might be TRBD2 (5 bases). TRBV23-1 is identified as an open reading frame with a role that is uncertain. V gave up 6 bases and J gave up 1 base, with 10 bases separating them. The CDR3 totals 13 residues. CDR3 amino acids: CASSSRTSYEQYF. CDR3 DNA: TGCGCCAGCAGCTCAAGGACTTCCTACGAGCAGTACTTC.

The chain is built from TRBV6-5 and TRBJ2-7; D not certain. This CDR3 region has 12 residues. Germline loops: CDR1 MNHEY, CDR2 SVGAGI. V was trimmed by 6 bases and J by 6 bases, leaving 12 bases between them. The CDR3 DNA reads as TGTGCCAGCAGCCCCTCCCGAAGCGAGCAGTACTTC. As protein: CASSPSRSEQYF.

The V call is TRBV18, the J call TRBJ1-5; D gene unclear. This CDR3 is 14 amino acids long. Per germline, CDR1 KGHSH and CDR2 LQKENI. Trimming cost V 5 bases and J 0 bases, with 8 bases left between them. The CDR3 reads CASSSQDSNQPQHF. The CDR3 DNA reads as TGTGCCAGCTCATCCCAGGATAGCAATCAGCCCCAGCATTTT. The whole variable domain, remainder taken from reference TRBV18 and TRBJ1-5, is NAGVMQNPRHLVRRRGQEARLRCSPMKGHSHVYWYRQLPEEGLKFMVYLQKENIIDESGMPKERFSAEFPKEGPSILRIQQVVRGDSAAYFCASSSQDSNQPQHFGDGTRLSIL.

This sequence joins TRBV18 and TRBJ2-3; TRBD2 agrees at 8 bases. Germline V gives CDR1 KGHSH, CDR2 LQKENI. This CDR3 has 15 residues. V gave up 6 bases and J gave up 6 bases; unmatched junction bases: 11. CDR3 bases: TGTGCCAGCTCCCTGGGAGCGGGAGAAGATGATACGCAGTATTTT. It codes for CASSLGAGEDDTQYF. The complete variable domain, with remaining parts taken from reference TRBV18 and TRBJ2-3, reads NAGVMQNPRHLVRRRGQEARLRCSPMKGHSHVYWYRQLPEEGLKFMVYLQKENIIDESGMPKERFSAEFPKEGPSILRIQQVVRGDSAAYFCASSLGAGEDDTQYFGPGTRLTVL.

V and J are TRBV28 and TRBJ1-5, with D tentatively TRBD1 (5 bases). Germline V gene sequence: CDR1 MDHEN, CDR2 SYDVKM. The CDR3 totals 12 residues. V dropped 4 bases and J dropped 9 bases, with 10 bases sitting between them. The CDR3 loop is CASSSRVRPQHF. DNA for the CDR3: TGTGCCAGCAGTTCCAGGGTACGGCCCCAGCATTTT.

This clone showed up just once. V is TRBV15 and J is TRBJ1-4; 7 bases fit TRBD1. The CDR3 is 13 amino acids. V lost 6 bases to trimming and J lost 12 bases; unmatched junction nucleotides: 10. CDR1 LNHNV and CDR2 YYDKDF come from the germline V gene (reference sequence). For the CDR3, the DNA is TGTGCCACCAGTATTGGGAGGGGGCGGGAACTGTTTTTT. It codes for CATSIGRGRELFF.

The chain has TRBV21-1 and TRBJ2-7. TRBV21-1 is a pseudogene. The CDR3 consists of 16 residues. CDR3 in DNA: TGTGCCAGCAGCAAATGGGACCCAACGGGGATCTACGAGCAGTACTTC. Encoded protein: CASSKWDPTGIYEQYF.

Worth noting for this clone: Other DNA sequences within the sample encode an identical CDR3. The CDR3 reads CASSFGTNTGELFF. The CDR3 DNA reads as TGTGCCAGCAGCTTCGGGACCAACACCGGGGAGCTGTTTTTT. The chain joins TRBV7-3 to TRBJ2-2; TRBD1 or TRBD2 may be the D gene (5 bases each). The CDR3 length is 14 residues. Looked up from germline, CDR1 is SGHTA and CDR2 is FQGTGA. Trimming shortened V by 3 bases and J by 2 bases, and 7 bases separated the two germline ends. The variable domain in full, with the rest retrieved from reference TRBV7-3 and TRBJ2-2, is GAGVSQTPSNKVTEKGKYVELRCDPISGHTALYWYRQSLGQGPEFLIYFQGTGAADDSGLPNDRFFAVRPEGSVSTLKIQRTERGDSAVYLCASSFGTNTGELFFGEGSRLTVL.

The V and J genes are TRBV30 and TRBJ2-3; D uncertain. Germline values: CDR1 GTSNPN, CDR2 SVGIG (reference sequence). This CDR3 spans 12 amino acids. The ends were cut back, 4 bases at V and 1 base at J, with 6 bases in the middle. CDR3 residues: CAWMARTDTQYF. The DNA for the CDR3 is TGTGCCTGGATGGCCCGCACAGATACGCAGTATTTT.

This clone occurred a few times. V and J are TRBV28 and TRBJ1-5, with a possible D match to TRBD1 (6 bases). There are 14 residues in the CDR3. V lost 2 bases and J lost 5, with 10 bases in between. Looked up from germline, CDR1 is MDHEN and CDR2 is SYDVKM. CDR3 in DNA: TGTGCCAGCAGTTTAGAGTCAGGGGATCAGCCCCAGCATTTT. Protein sequence: CASSLESGDQPQHF.

The CDR3 DNA reads as TGTGCCAGCAGTGAACGTGAGACTATCTCCTACGAGCAGTACTTC. Amino acids: CASSERETISYEQYF. This chain uses TRBV2 with TRBJ2-7, with D possibly matching TRBD2 (5 bases). Germline values: CDR1 SNHLY, CDR2 FYNNEI. This CDR3 has 15 residues. Trimming shortened V by 2 bases and J by 0 bases, and 11 bases separated the two germline ends.

The chain is built from TRBV5-1 and TRBJ2-4, with a weak D call TRBD2 (6 bases). Germline CDR1 SGHRS, CDR2 YFSETQ. Trimming pared 0 bases from V and 5 bases from J, leaving 9 bases between. The CDR3 covers 14 residues. This chain's CDR3 is CASSLEIAENIQYF. In DNA, the CDR3 is TGCGCCAGCAGCTTGGAAATAGCGGAAAACATTCAGTACTTC.

The chain is built from TRBV6-4 and TRBJ2-1, with a tentative D call TRBD2 (5 bases). Trimming took off 5 bases at V and 7 bases at J, with 24 bases between the two ends. The CDR3 runs to 17 residues. From germline, CDR1 is MRHNA and CDR2 SNTAGT. CDR3 in DNA: TGTGCCAGCAGTCCCCGTCCCCTCTATAGTACGGGAAATGAGCAGTTCTTC. This translates into CASSPRPLYSTGNEQFF.

This clone was seen just once. The chain uses TRBV25-1 and TRBJ1-1; a weak D match, TRBD1 (6 bases). Trimming took off 6 bases at V and 5 bases at J, with 13 bases between the two ends. CDR1 and CDR2 from the germline V gene are MGHDK and SYGVNS. The CDR3 has 13 amino acids. CDR3: CASSGQIRTEAFF. CDR3 bases: TGTGCCAGCAGCGGACAGATAAGGACTGAAGCTTTCTTT.

This chain joins TRBV27 and TRBJ1-5, with D perhaps matching TRBD1 (6 bases). This CDR3 has 17 amino acids. The germline V and J ends were trimmed by 6 bases and 0 bases, with 18 bases remaining between them. The germline V gene has CDR1 MNHEY and CDR2 SMNVEV (reference sequence). CDR3 protein: CASRQFGGGLSNQPQHF. The CDR3 bases are TGTGCCAGCAGGCAATTTGGGGGGGGCCTTAGCAATCAGCCCCAGCATTTT.

The rearrangement uses TRBV7-8 and TRBJ2-7, with D uncertain. The CDR3 has 13 residues. Trimming stripped 1 base from V and 2 bases from J, with 6 bases between. Looked up from germline, CDR1 is SGHVS and CDR2 is FQNEAQ. CDR3 in DNA: TGTGCCAGCAGCTTAGTTGGGACCTACGAGCAGTACTTC. Its translation is CASSLVGTYEQYF.

V gene TRBV7-9 combines with J gene TRBJ2-6, with no clear D. The V end lost 5 bases, the J end lost 1 base, and 12 bases lay between the germline ends. There are 16 residues in the CDR3. Germline V gene lookup returns CDR1 SEHNR and CDR2 FQNEAQ (reference sequence). The DNA of the CDR3 is TGTGCCAGCAGCCGTCGGGTAGGATCTGGGGCCAACGTCCTGACTTTC. The encoded protein is CASSRRVGSGANVLTF.

The J gene is TRBJ2-1, the V gene TRBV5-4; 7 bases match TRBD2. The CDR3 runs to 15 residues. The V gene end was trimmed by 1 base and the J gene end by 8 bases; junction bases not matched to a gene: 9. Germline CDR1 reads SGHNT; CDR2 reads YYREEE (reference sequence). The CDR3 sequence is CASSLRIGGSHEQFF. In DNA, the CDR3 is TGTGCCAGCAGCTTGAGGATAGGCGGGAGCCATGAGCAGTTCTTC.

The V and J genes are TRBV19 and TRBJ2-5; 7 bases agree with TRBD1. Germline V gene data show CDR1 as LNHDA and CDR2 as SQIVND (reference sequence). V was clipped by 4 bases and J by 5 bases; unmatched bases: 7. This CDR3 is 14 amino acids long. DNA of the CDR3: TGTGCCAGTAGTACTACGACAGGGCGCGAGACCCAGTACTTC. The encoded protein is CASSTTTGRETQYF.

V usage is TRBV27 and J usage is TRBJ2-3; D may be TRBD1 (6 bases). Germline CDR1 and CDR2: MNHEY and SMNVEV (reference sequence). Trimming pared 2 bases from V and 8 bases from J, leaving 8 bases between. CDR3 size: 12 residues. CDR3 in amino acids: CASSLRGSTQYF. DNA of the CDR3: TGTGCCAGCAGTTTAAGGGGGAGTACGCAGTATTTT.

The chain links TRBV2 to TRBJ1-5; D is possibly TRBD1 (6 bases). Germline V gives CDR1 SNHLY, CDR2 FYNNEI. V was trimmed by 6 bases and J by 5 bases, leaving 14 bases between them. This CDR3 has 14 amino acids. The CDR3, as DNA: TGTGCCAGCAGCGCCGGACAGTCGGATCAGCCCCAGCATTTT. This sequence encodes CASSAGQSDQPQHF.

This chain connects TRBV5-1 to TRBJ2-5, with TRBD2 matching 8 bases. The CDR3 covers 14 residues. The J segment lost 3 bases and the V segment lost 4 bases, leaving 5 bases of the junction unmatched. From germline, CDR1 is SGHRS and CDR2 YFSETQ. The CDR3 DNA is TGCGCCAGCAGCGGGAACGGGGGGGAAGAGACCCAGTACTTC. It is translated as CASSGNGGEETQYF.